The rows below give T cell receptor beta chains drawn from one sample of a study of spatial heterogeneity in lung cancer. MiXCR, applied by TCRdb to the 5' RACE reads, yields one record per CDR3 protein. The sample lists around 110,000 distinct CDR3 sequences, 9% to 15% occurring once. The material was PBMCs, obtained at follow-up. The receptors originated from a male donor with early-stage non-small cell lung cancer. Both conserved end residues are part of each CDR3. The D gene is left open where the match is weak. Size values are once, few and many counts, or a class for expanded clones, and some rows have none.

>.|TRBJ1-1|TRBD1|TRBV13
TGTGCCAGCAGCCTCATGGACAGGGGAAAAGCTTTCTTT
CASSLMDRGKAFF
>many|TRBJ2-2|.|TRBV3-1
TGTGCCAGCAGCCCCCTGGACACCGGGGAGCTGTTTTTT
CASSPLDTGELFF
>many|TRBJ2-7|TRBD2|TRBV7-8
TGTGCCAGCAGCCCGGGGGGTGCCTACGAGCAGTACTTC
CASSPGGAYEQYF
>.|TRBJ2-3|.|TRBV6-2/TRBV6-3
TGTGCCAGCAGTTACCCATCTTTAAGGCGGGCTAGCACAGATACGCAGTATTTT
CASSYPSLRRASTDTQYF
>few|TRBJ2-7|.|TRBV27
TGTGCCAGCAGCCGTACGCCGGCACGCAGCTCCTACGAGCAGTACTTC
CASSRTPARSSYEQYF
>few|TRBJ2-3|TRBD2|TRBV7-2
TGTGCCAGCAGCACCCCCGGGACTAGTTCAGATACGCAGTATTTT
CASSTPGTSSDTQYF
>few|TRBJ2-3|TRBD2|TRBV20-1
TGCAGTGCTAGGCCACAGGGGAAGCGGGGGGGCGGTGCAGATACGCAGTATTTT
CSARPQGKRGGGADTQYF
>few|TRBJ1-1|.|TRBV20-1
TGCAGTGCAAAAACAGGGTACTCTGAAGCTTTCTTT
CSAKTGYSEAFF
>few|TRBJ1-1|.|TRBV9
TGTGCCAGCAGCGAGCAATTGAACACTGAAGCTTTCTTT
CASSEQLNTEAFF
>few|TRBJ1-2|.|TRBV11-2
TGTGCCAGCAGCTTCAACCAGGGCTATGGCTACACCTTC
CASSFNQGYGYTF
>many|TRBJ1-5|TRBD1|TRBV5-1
TGCGCCAGCAGCCAGACAGGGGGCAGGCAGCCCCAGCATTTT
CASSQTGGRQPQHF
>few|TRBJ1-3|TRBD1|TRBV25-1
TGTGCCAGCAGAGCAGGGGGTAACACCATATATTTT
CASRAGGNTIYF
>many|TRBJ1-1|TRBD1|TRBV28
TGTGCCAGCGCGCGACAGGGGCGAAGGACTGAAGCTTTCTTT
CASARQGRRTEAFF
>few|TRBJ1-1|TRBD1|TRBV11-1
TGTGCCACCACAGGGGACACTGAAGCTTTCTTT
CATTGDTEAFF
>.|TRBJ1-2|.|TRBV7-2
TGTGCCAGCAGCCCGGCTGAGCGCGGGGGGCGACCCCTCTATGGCTACACCTTC
CASSPAERGGRPLYGYTF
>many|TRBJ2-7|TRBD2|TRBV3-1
TGTGCCAGCAGCCAGGCGGGACTAGCTGGCGAGCAGTACTTC
CASSQAGLAGEQYF
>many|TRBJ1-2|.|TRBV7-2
TGTGCCAGCAGCTTTAGGTCAGACGGCGGCTACACCTTC
CASSFRSDGGYTF
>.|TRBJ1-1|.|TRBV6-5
TGTGCCAGCAGTTATTCGAAGAACACTGAAGCTTTCTTT
CASSYSKNTEAFF
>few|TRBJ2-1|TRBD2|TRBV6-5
TGTGCCAGCAGTCCCCACGGGGGGAATGAGCAGTTCTTC
CASSPHGGNEQFF
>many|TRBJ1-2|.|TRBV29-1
TGCAGCGTTGACAGGGGTTTTTATGGCTACACCTTC
CSVDRGFYGYTF
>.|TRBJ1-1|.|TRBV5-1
TGCGCCAGCAGCTTGGGTCCCAGGGACTTGAACACTGAAGCTTTCTTT
CASSLGPRDLNTEAFF
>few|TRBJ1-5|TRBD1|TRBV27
TGTGCCAGCAGATTACAGGGGGCGAAAAATCAGCCCCAGCATTTT
CASRLQGAKNQPQHF
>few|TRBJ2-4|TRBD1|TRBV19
TGTGCCAGTAGTACCCCGGGACAGCTTAGGAACATTCAGTACTTC
CASSTPGQLRNIQYF
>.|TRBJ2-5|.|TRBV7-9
TGTGCCAGCAGCTTATTCCGGCAGAAGCAAGAGACCCAGTACTTC
CASSLFRQKQETQYF
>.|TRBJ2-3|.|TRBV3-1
TGTGCCAGCAGCCAAGAAACAGGAACAGATACGCAGTATTTT
CASSQETGTDTQYF
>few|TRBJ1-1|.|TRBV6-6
TGTGCCAGCAGTTACAGGGGAGGGGCTGAAGCTTTCTTT
CASSYRGGAEAFF
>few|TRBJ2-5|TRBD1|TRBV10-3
TGTGCCATCAGCGATACAGGGGGCCAGACCCAGTACTTC
CAISDTGGQTQYF
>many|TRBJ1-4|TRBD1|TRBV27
TGTGCCAGCAGTTTAATGGGACAGGGGGGTGAAAAACTGTTTTTT
CASSLMGQGGEKLFF
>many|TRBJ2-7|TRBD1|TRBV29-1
TGCAGCGTTGAGACAGGGGAACCCTACGAGCAGTACTTC
CSVETGEPYEQYF
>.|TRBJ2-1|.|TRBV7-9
TGTGCCAGCAGCCCGCGACCTCCCTACAATGAGCAGTTCTTC
CASSPRPPYNEQFF
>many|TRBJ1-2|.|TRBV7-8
TGTGCCAGCAGCTTAGGGCTGGGCTATGGCTACACCTTC
CASSLGLGYGYTF
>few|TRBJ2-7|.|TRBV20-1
TGCAGTGCGCCAAGCGGTCGGTACGAGCAGTACTTC
CSAPSGRYEQYF
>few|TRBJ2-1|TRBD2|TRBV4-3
TGCGCCAGCAGCCTATTAGCGGGGGGGCCCCCCTACAATGAGCAGTTCTTC
CASSLLAGGPPYNEQFF
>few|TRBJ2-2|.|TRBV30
TGTGCCTGGAACCGTTTTTCCACAGGGCGGAGCGGGGAGCTGTTTTTT
CAWNRFSTGRSGELFF
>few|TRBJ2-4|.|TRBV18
TGTGCCAGCTCACCACCGCAAACCCTAGCCAAAAACATTCAGTACTTC
CASSPPQTLAKNIQYF
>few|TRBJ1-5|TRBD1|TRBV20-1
TGCAGTGCTAGACCCCAGGGGGCTTATCAGCCCCAGCATTTT
CSARPQGAYQPQHF
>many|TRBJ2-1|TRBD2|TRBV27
TGTGCCAGCAGCGGGGGGGGACCTTACAATGAGCAGTTCTTC
CASSGGGPYNEQFF
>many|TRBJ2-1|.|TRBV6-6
TGTGCCAGCACCACAGGACAGTCAAACTACAATGAGCAGTTCTTC
CASTTGQSNYNEQFF
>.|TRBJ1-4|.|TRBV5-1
TGCGCCAGCAGCCCTAACCGGGTCCCCGGGGAAAAACTGTTTTTT
CASSPNRVPGEKLFF
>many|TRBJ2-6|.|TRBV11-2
TGTGCCAGCAGTCTTGGGGCCAACGTCCTGACTTTC
CASSLGANVLTF
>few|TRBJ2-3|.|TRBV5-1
TGCGCCAGCAGCTTGGTGTTCGTCGCCGCCGATACGCAGTATTTT
CASSLVFVAADTQYF